These 32 T cell receptor beta chains were sequenced from one sample in a study of cytomegalovirus exposure and HLA in healthy donors. The study ran its PCR with 60 Vbeta and 13 Jbeta primers. Generated by immunoSEQ multiplex PCR, the TCRdb table keeps only in-frame clones and is missing some. Its clone listing holds over 100,000 clones. Input material: PBMCs. The receptors derive from a woman aged 40 to 55 in good health and CMV-seropositive.

This chain joins TRBV5-1 and TRBJ1-3; D is undetermined. Germline values: CDR1 SGHRS, CDR2 YFSETQ. The ends were cut back, 1 base at V and 3 bases at J, with 11 bases in the middle. CDR3 length: 15 residues. The CDR3, as DNA: TGCGCCAGCAGCTTGAGGGCAGGAGGTGGAAACACCATATATTTT. As protein: CASSLRAGGGNTIYF.

The genes are TRBV7-9 and TRBJ1-4; 10 nucleotides match TRBD1. V shed 5 bases, J shed 0 bases, and the junction held 3 bases outside the gene matches. CDR1 SEHNR and CDR2 FQNEAQ come from the germline V gene (reference sequence). This CDR3 is built from 16 residues. CDR3 bases: TGTGCCAGCAGCCCTGGACAGGGGGCAACTAATGAAAAACTGTTTTTT. Its protein is CASSPGQGATNEKLFF. The full variable domain, with the rest looked up from reference TRBV7-9 and TRBJ1-4, is DTGVSQNPRHKITKRGQNVTFRCDPISEHNRLYWYRQTLGQGPEFLTYFQNEAQLEKSRLLSDRFSAERPKGSFSTLEIQRTEQGDSAMYLCASSPGQGATNEKLFFGSGTQLSVL.

Written as DNA, the CDR3 is TGTGCCAGCAGCTTAGGCGGGAGGCACTACGAGCAGTACTTC. Its translation: CASSLGGRHYEQYF. The gene calls are TRBV7-2 and TRBJ2-5; TRBD2 agrees at 8 bases. The J call may be mistaken, given a closer DNA end match to TRBJ2-7. The CDR3 contains 14 residues. Per germline, CDR1 SGHTA and CDR2 FQGNSA.

V gene TRBV6-1 combines with J gene TRBJ2-2; the match to TRBD2 covers 13 bases. With 4 bases clipped from V and 6 bases from J, the junction kept 8 bases outside the gene matches. The CDR3 loop spans 17 amino acids. Germline V gene data show CDR1 as MNHNS and CDR2 as SASEGT. Here the CDR3 DNA reads TGTGCCAGCAGTGTAAAACTAGCGGGAGGGAATCCCGGGGAGCTGTTTTTT. Protein product: CASSVKLAGGNPGELFF.

This chain links TRBV19 with TRBJ1-2, with 8 positions matching TRBD1. The CDR3 sequence is 15 residues long. Germline values: CDR1 LNHDA, CDR2 SQIVND (reference sequence). Trimming removed 5 bases from V and 5 bases from J; junction bases left unmatched: 10. CDR3: CASSSGTGRIYGYTF. CDR3 DNA: TGTGCCAGTAGTTCCGGGACAGGCAGAATTTATGGCTACACCTTC.

The chain joins TRBV6-1 to TRBJ2-7, with 10 bases matching TRBD1. V lost 7 bases and J lost 3; bases outside the gene matches: 6. CDR1 is MNHNS and CDR2 is SASEGT in the germline V gene. This CDR3 comprises 14 residues. CDR3 sequence: CASNSGTGDYEQYF. CDR3 sequence (DNA): TGTGCCAGCAACTCCGGGACAGGGGACTACGAGCAGTACTTC.

The chain is built from TRBV10-2 and TRBJ2-7; 11 bases are shared with TRBD2. CDR1 is WSHSY and CDR2 is SAAADI in the germline V gene. The CDR3 loop spans 15 amino acids. After removal of 6 bases from V and 4 bases from J, the junction contained 8 bases not matched to a gene. CDR3 coding DNA: TGCGCCAGCAGCGCTGGGACTAGCGGTTTTTACGAGCAGTACTTC. Protein: CASSAGTSGFYEQYF.

The chain links TRBV29-1 to TRBJ2-7; 9 bases are a match to TRBD1. Germline CDR1 SQVTM, CDR2 ANQGSEA. The junction had 8 bases not matched to a gene; V was cut back by 5 bases and J by 6 bases. The CDR3 runs 13 residues. CDR3 bases: TGCAGCGTTACCGGGACAGGGAATGGCGAGCAGTACTTC. This encodes CSVTGTGNGEQYF.

The gene calls are TRBV4-3 and TRBJ2-5, with 10 bases matching TRBD1. V lost 0 bases and J lost 2; bases outside the gene matches: 6. Germline-derived CDR1 and CDR2 are LGHNA and YSLEER. The CDR3 is 17 residues long. This CDR3 is CASSQDRDRGGQETQYF. In nucleotides, the CDR3 is TGCGCCAGCAGCCAAGATCGGGACAGGGGAGGGCAAGAGACCCAGTACTTC.

This sequence joins TRBV28 and TRBJ2-6; 9 bases agree with TRBD1. This CDR3 comprises 16 residues. CDR1 and CDR2 from the germline V gene are MDHEN and SYDVKM. V was pared by 4 bases and J by 4 bases, with 5 bases of the junction left unmatched. The CDR3 DNA reads TGTGCCAGCAGTTGGGACAGGGCGGCAGGGGCCAACGTCCTGACTTTC. The encoded protein is CASSWDRAAGANVLTF. Full variable domain (missing parts from reference TRBV28 and TRBJ2-6): DVKVTQSSRYLVKRTGEKVFLECVQDMDHENMFWYRQDPGLGLRLIYFSYDVKMKEKGDIPEGYSVSREKKERFSLILESASTNQTSMYLCASSWDRAAGANVLTFGAGSRLTVL.

This chain joins TRBV6-5 and TRBJ1-2, with TRBD1 matching 8 bases. The germline gives CDR1 MNHEY, CDR2 SVGAGI. V lost 2 bases to trimming and J lost 3 bases; unmatched junction nucleotides: 5. The CDR3 is 15 residues long. The CDR3 bases are TGTGCCAGCAGTTACAGGCCAGGGGGCGACTATGGCTACACCTTC. It translates to CASSYRPGGDYGYTF.

The chain uses TRBV18 and TRBJ1-3; no reliable D call. The germline V gene encodes CDR1 KGHSH and CDR2 LQKENI. The CDR3 consists of 15 residues. Trimming pared 3 bases from V and 1 base from J, leaving 10 bases between. The CDR3 reads CASSPLDISGNTIYF. In DNA, the CDR3 is TGTGCCAGCTCACCGCTCGACATATCTGGAAACACCATATATTTT.

The chain joins TRBV5-6 to TRBJ2-3; possibly TRBD2 for D (5 bases). Looked up from germline, CDR1 is SGHDT and CDR2 is YYEEEE. V dropped 5 bases and J dropped 0 bases, with 16 bases sitting between them. The CDR3 covers 16 residues. CDR3 sequence: CASSLTGTTSTDTQYF. The CDR3 DNA follows: TGTGCCAGCAGTTTGACGGGAACCACTAGCACAGATACGCAGTATTTT.

The chain combines TRBV5-1 with TRBJ2-7; tentatively, D is TRBD1 (5 bases). Trimming removed 4 bases from V and 3 bases from J, with 11 bases in between. Per germline, CDR1 SGHRS and CDR2 YFSETQ. CDR3 length: 13 amino acids. The CDR3 reads CASSVTQGYEQYF. The CDR3 DNA is TGCGCCAGCAGCGTAACCCAGGGCTACGAGCAGTACTTC.

This chain connects TRBV13 to TRBJ2-1, with D possibly being TRBD2 (6 bases). The V end was cut by 4 bases, the J end by 4 bases, with 14 bases between. The CDR3 is 15 amino acids. CDR1 is PRHDT and CDR2 is FYEKMQ in the germline V gene (reference sequence). In DNA form, the CDR3 reads TGTGCCAGCAGCTCAAAACGGGAGTGGTACAATGAGCAGTTCTTC. Its translation is CASSSKREWYNEQFF.

V and J are TRBV19 and TRBJ1-1; D perhaps matches TRBD1 (5 bases). Germline V gene sequence: CDR1 LNHDA, CDR2 SQIVND (reference sequence). This CDR3 has 16 residues. V gave up 0 bases and J gave up 2 bases, with 13 bases separating them. CDR3 in amino acids: CASSIDLWGSNTEAFF. CDR3 nucleotides: TGTGCCAGTAGTATAGATCTATGGGGCAGCAACACTGAAGCTTTCTTT.

The rearrangement joins TRBV19 to TRBJ2-1; the match to TRBD2 covers 8 bases. Germline loops: CDR1 LNHDA, CDR2 SQIVND (reference sequence). The CDR3 is 15 residues long. J was trimmed by 4 bases and V by 5 bases; bases with no gene match: 7. In DNA form, the CDR3 reads TGTGCCAGTAGTGGTCTCGCGGGAGGATACAATGAGCAGTTCTTC. Amino acids: CASSGLAGGYNEQFF.

V and J are TRBV6-5 and TRBJ2-7, with TRBD2 as a possible D gene (6 bases). The CDR3 extends over 15 amino acids. From germline, CDR1 is MNHEY and CDR2 SVGAGI. Trimming stripped 4 bases from V and 2 bases from J, with 15 bases between. The CDR3 loop is CASSFGTQRAYEQYF. CDR3 DNA sequence: TGTGCCAGCAGTTTCGGGACTCAAAGGGCCTACGAGCAGTACTTC.

The V gene is TRBV5-1, the J gene TRBJ2-1; possibly TRBD2 for D (6 bases). The CDR3 spans 15 residues. Germline loops: CDR1 SGHRS, CDR2 YFSETQ. Trimming left V 2 bases short and J 4 bases short, with 13 bases between. The CDR3 loop is CASSFRAAGYNEQFF. CDR3 DNA: TGCGCCAGCAGCTTCCGGGCGGCGGGATACAATGAGCAGTTCTTC.

The chain links TRBV6-6 to TRBJ2-3; 9 nucleotides match TRBD2. Germline V gene sequence: CDR1 MNHNY, CDR2 SVGAGI (reference sequence). The V gene end was trimmed by 2 bases and the J gene end by 4 bases; junction bases not matched to a gene: 7. CDR3 length: 16 residues. Here the CDR3 DNA reads TGTGCCAGCAGTTACCCTTTAGCGGGAGACCCAGATACGCAGTATTTT. It codes for CASSYPLAGDPDTQYF.

The rearrangement joins TRBV11-2 to TRBJ2-7, with TRBD1 matching over 11 bases. This CDR3 spans 17 amino acids. The junction had 8 bases not matched to a gene; V was cut back by 4 bases and J by 0 bases. Germline assignment: CDR1 SGHAT and CDR2 FQNNGV. This CDR3 is CASSSDVGTGGSYEQYF. In DNA, the CDR3 is TGTGCCAGCAGCTCGGACGTAGGGACAGGGGGCTCCTACGAGCAGTACTTC.

V is TRBV5-6 and J is TRBJ2-7; tentatively, D is TRBD1 (6 bases). CDR1 is SGHDT, CDR2 YYEEEE, per germline. CDR3 size: 14 residues. The V end was cut by 1 base, the J end by 5 bases, with 13 bases between. This chain's CDR3 is CASSLTGSPNEQYF. The CDR3, as DNA: TGTGCCAGCAGCTTGACAGGGTCCCCTAACGAGCAGTACTTC.

The chain carries TRBV5-1 and TRBJ2-7; TRBD2 is a possible D gene (5 bases). Trimming took off 0 bases at V and 5 bases at J, with 15 bases between the two ends. CDR3 size: 15 residues. Per germline, CDR1 SGHRS and CDR2 YFSETQ. CDR3 protein: CASSLEGGTLDEQYF. CDR3 nucleotides: TGCGCCAGCAGCTTGGAAGGAGGTACTTTGGACGAGCAGTACTTC. The full variable domain, rest sourced from reference TRBV5-1 and TRBJ2-7, is KAGVTQTPRYLIKTRGQQVTLSCSPISGHRSVSWYQQTPGQGLQFLFEYFSETQRNKGNFPGRFSGRQFSNSRSEMNVSTLELGDSALYLCASSLEGGTLDEQYFGPGTRLTVT.

The chain combines TRBV5-6 with TRBJ2-1, with no clear D. V lost 0 bases, J lost 4 bases, and 5 bases lay in between. Germline loops: CDR1 SGHDT, CDR2 YYEEEE. The CDR3 has 13 residues. This CDR3 is CASSLVGYNEQFF. CDR3 bases: TGTGCCAGCAGCTTGGTCGGTTACAATGAGCAGTTCTTC.

The chain recombines TRBV28 with TRBJ2-2, with 8 positions matching TRBD2. The germline V gene has CDR1 MDHEN and CDR2 SYDVKM. The CDR3 has 17 residues. J lost 0 bases, V lost 5 bases, and 8 bases had no gene match. CDR3 protein: CASSPTSGSANTGELFF. The CDR3 nucleotides read TGTGCCAGCAGTCCAACCAGCGGGAGCGCGAACACCGGGGAGCTGTTTTTT.

This sequence joins TRBV5-1 and TRBJ2-1; 9 bases line up with TRBD2. Trimming took 7 bases from V and 1 from J; bases not matched to a gene: 6. CDR1 is SGHRS, CDR2 YFSETQ, per germline. The CDR3 covers 15 residues. Here the CDR3 reads CASESSGSSYNEQFF. CDR3 sequence (DNA): TGCGCCAGCGAGAGTAGCGGGAGTTCCTACAATGAGCAGTTCTTC.

The genes are TRBV5-6 and TRBJ2-5; D is ambiguous. Trimming removed 0 bases at V and 3 bases at J, with 6 bases between. The CDR3 has 13 residues. Germline V lookup: CDR1 SGHDT, CDR2 YYEEEE. In DNA form, the CDR3 reads TGTGCCAGCAGCTTGGGGCAGAAAGAGACCCAGTACTTC. It specifies CASSLGQKETQYF.

The genes are TRBV5-8 and TRBJ2-1, with D possibly TRBD2 on 6 matching bases. The CDR3 is 15 amino acids. Germline V gene sequence: CDR1 SGHTS, CDR2 YDEGEE. The ends were cut back, 0 bases at V and 6 bases at J, with 13 bases in the middle. In DNA, the CDR3 is TGTGCCAGCAGCTTGGAAACGGGACTGCCCAATGAGCAGTTCTTC. Translating gives CASSLETGLPNEQFF.

The V gene is TRBV5-1, the J gene TRBJ2-7, with unresolved D. Germline V gives CDR1 SGHRS, CDR2 YFSETQ. V dropped 2 bases and J dropped 2 bases, with 5 bases sitting between them. The CDR3 runs 12 residues. CDR3 DNA: TGCGCCAGCAGCTTCTCCCCCTACGAGCAGTACTTC. Protein product: CASSFSPYEQYF. The full variable domain, rest sourced from reference TRBV5-1 and TRBJ2-7, is KAGVTQTPRYLIKTRGQQVTLSCSPISGHRSVSWYQQTPGQGLQFLFEYFSETQRNKGNFPGRFSGRQFSNSRSEMNVSTLELGDSALYLCASSFSPYEQYFGPGTRLTVT.

The V gene is TRBV27, the J gene TRBJ1-1; 7 nucleotides match TRBD1. CDR1 and CDR2 (germline): MNHEY, SMNVEV (reference sequence). V trimming: 5 bases; J trimming: 2 bases; junction bases outside the gene matches: 5. This CDR3 comprises 14 residues. DNA of the CDR3: TGTGCCAGCAGTCCCCGACAGGGCAACACTGAAGCTTTCTTT. Protein product: CASSPRQGNTEAFF.

This rearrangement joins TRBV5-6 to TRBJ1-3, with a possible D match to TRBD1 (6 bases). CDR3 length equals 15 residues. V lost 4 bases, J lost 4 bases, and 15 bases lay in between. Per the germline V gene, CDR1 is SGHDT and CDR2 is YYEEEE. CDR3 in amino acids: CASSRVQGTGNTIYF. The DNA of the CDR3 is TGTGCCAGCAGCCGAGTACAGGGAACCGGAAACACCATATATTTT.

This chain uses TRBV11-3 with TRBJ2-2; 7 bases line up with TRBD2. The germline V gene has CDR1 SGHNT and CDR2 YENEEA. Losses at the gene ends were 1 base for V and 3 bases for J; bases not matched to a gene: 5. This CDR3 spans 16 amino acids. DNA of the CDR3: TGTGCCAGCAGCTTAGGCGGGAGTGTGGACACCGGGGAGCTGTTTTTT. The encoded protein is CASSLGGSVDTGELFF.